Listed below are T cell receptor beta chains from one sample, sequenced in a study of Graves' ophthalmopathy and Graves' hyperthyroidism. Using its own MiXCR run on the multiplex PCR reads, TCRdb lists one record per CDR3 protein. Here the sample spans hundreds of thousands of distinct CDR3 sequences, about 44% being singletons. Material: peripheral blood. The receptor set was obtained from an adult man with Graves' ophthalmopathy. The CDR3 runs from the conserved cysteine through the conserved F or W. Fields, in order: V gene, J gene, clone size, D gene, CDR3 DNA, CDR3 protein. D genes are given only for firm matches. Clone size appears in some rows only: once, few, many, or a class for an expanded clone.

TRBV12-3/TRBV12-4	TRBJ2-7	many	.	TGTGCCAGCAGTGAAGGACAGCCAACGGAGCAGTACTTC	CASSEGQPTEQYF
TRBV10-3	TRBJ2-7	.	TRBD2	TGTGTCAGCAGCTACGTAGCGGGACCCTACGAGCAGTACTTC	CVSSYVAGPYEQYF
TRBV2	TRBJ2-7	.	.	TGTGCCAGCAGTCGCGAACGGAGCTACGAGCAGTACTTC	CASSRERSYEQYF
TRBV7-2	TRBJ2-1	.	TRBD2	TGTGCCAGCAGCACGGGACTAGCAGACAATGAGCAGTTCTTC	CASSTGLADNEQFF
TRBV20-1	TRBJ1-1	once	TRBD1	TGCAGTGGAGGGGGCGCGGCTTTCTTT	CSGGGAAFF
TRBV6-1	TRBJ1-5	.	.	TGTGCCAGCAGTGAAATGGTGACAGTCGATCAGCCCCAGCATTTT	CASSEMVTVDQPQHF
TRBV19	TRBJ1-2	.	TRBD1	TGTGCCAGCAGTAGACCCGGGACAGGGAGCTATGGCTACACCTTC	CASSRPGTGSYGYTF
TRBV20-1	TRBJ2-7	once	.	TGCAGTGCAGTGGACATGTCGTCGAAGGAGCAGTACTTC	CSAVDMSSKEQYF
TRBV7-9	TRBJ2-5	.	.	TGTGCCAGCAGCCTAACCCAGGGAGGCGGACAAGAGACCCAGTACTTC	CASSLTQGGGQETQYF
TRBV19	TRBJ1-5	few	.	TGTGCCAGTAGTTCCTCTAATGGCCAGCCCCAGCATTTT	CASSSSNGQPQHF
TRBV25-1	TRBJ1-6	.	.	TGTGCTAGAGATCAAGGGAATAATTCACCCCTCCACTTT	CARDQGNNSPLHF
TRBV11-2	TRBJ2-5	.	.	TGTGCCGGCAGCTTATTTGCTGGGGAGACCCAGTACTTC	CAGSLFAGETQYF
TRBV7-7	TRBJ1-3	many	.	TGTGCTAGCAGCCCCGAGGGGCCTGGAAACACCATATATTTT	CASSPEGPGNTIYF
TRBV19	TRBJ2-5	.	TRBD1	TGTGCCAGCATCCCGGCGGACAGGGCCAAGGAGACCCAGTACTTC	CASIPADRAKETQYF
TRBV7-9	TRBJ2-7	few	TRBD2	TGTGCCAGCAGCTCCTTCGGGAGGGGTAGCGGGAGGGTTGGCGAGCAGTACTTC	CASSSFGRGSGRVGEQYF
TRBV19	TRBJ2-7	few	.	TGTGCCAGTAGACCCGGGACAAAGACCTACGAGCAGTACTTC	CASRPGTKTYEQYF
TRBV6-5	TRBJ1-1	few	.	TGTGCCAGCAGTTACCTCAGGCCGAACACTGAAGCTTTCTTT	CASSYLRPNTEAFF
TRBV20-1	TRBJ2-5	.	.	TGCAGTGCTAGAGCTGAAGGGATTCGGGAGACCCAGTACTTC	CSARAEGIRETQYF
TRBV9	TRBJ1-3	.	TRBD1	TGTGCCAGCAGCGTAGGATGGGACAGGGCTGGAAACACCATATATTTT	CASSVGWDRAGNTIYF
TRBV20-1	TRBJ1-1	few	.	TGCAGTGCTCTAGACAGTGGGGGCGAGTTGGACACTGAAGCTTTCTTT	CSALDSGGELDTEAFF
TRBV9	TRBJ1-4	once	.	TGTGCCAGCAGCGCAACAACCGGACTACAAAATGAAAAACTGTTTTTT	CASSATTGLQNEKLFF
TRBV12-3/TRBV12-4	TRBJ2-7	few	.	TGTGCCAGCAGTTTCGCAGGGGTGATCTACGAGCAGTACTTC	CASSFAGVIYEQYF
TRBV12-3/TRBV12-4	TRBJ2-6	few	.	TGTGCCAGCAGTGACACTTTAAGCGGGGCCAACGTCCTGACTTTC	CASSDTLSGANVLTF
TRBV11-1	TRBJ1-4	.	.	TGTGCCAGCCGCTCCGGGCTTGCCGCTAATGAAAAACTGTTTTTT	CASRSGLAANEKLFF
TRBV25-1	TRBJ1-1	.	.	TGTGCCAGCAGCCCAAATATACGGACTATGAACACTGAAGCTTTCTTT	CASSPNIRTMNTEAFF
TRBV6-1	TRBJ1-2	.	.	TGTGCCAGCAGTTACTTGGCACCCTATGGCTACACCTTC	CASSYLAPYGYTF
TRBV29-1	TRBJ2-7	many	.	TGCAGCGTCCTGCCGGGCAGTTTCTCCTCCTACGAGCAGTACTTC	CSVLPGSFSSYEQYF
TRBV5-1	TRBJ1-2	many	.	TGCGCCAGCAGCCCCGAGACAAGGAGGATCCATGGCTACACCTTC	CASSPETRRIHGYTF
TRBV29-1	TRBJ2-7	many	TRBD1	TGCAGCGTTTACCTATCGACAGGGCCCTGGGACGAGCAGTACTTC	CSVYLSTGPWDEQYF
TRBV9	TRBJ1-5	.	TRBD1	TGTGCCAGCAGCGTAGTATCAGGGGGAAGTGATCAGCCCCAGCATTTT	CASSVVSGGSDQPQHF
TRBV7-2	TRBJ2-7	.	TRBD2	TGTGCCAGCAGCTTTCGGTGGAGCGGGAGCTACGAGCAGTACTTC	CASSFRWSGSYEQYF
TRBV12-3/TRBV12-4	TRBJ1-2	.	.	TGTGCCAGCAGTTTTTCCCCCCTTGGAGGTGACTATGGCTACACCTTC	CASSFSPLGGDYGYTF
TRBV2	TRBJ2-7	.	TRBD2	TGTGCCAGCACAGAGACGCGGGGGACTAATAACGAGCAGTACTTC	CASTETRGTNNEQYF